The 17 T cell receptor beta chains below come from one sample, sequenced in a study of technical replicates of blood from four donors. Generated by immunoSEQ multiplex PCR, the TCRdb table keeps only in-frame clones and is missing some. Here the sample spans tens of thousands of clones, roughly 94% being singletons. Sequenced: T cells isolated from PBMCs. All receptors come from a human donor in good health.

The chain uses TRBV2 and TRBJ1-4; a weak D match, TRBD1 (5 bases). CDR3 length: 13 amino acids. CDR1 and CDR2 (germline): SNHLY, FYNNEI. Between the trimmed V and J ends, which lost 5 bases and 4 bases, there was a span of 8 bases. In DNA form, the CDR3 reads TGTGCCAGCAGTCGGGACTATAATGAAAAACTGTTTTTT. Translated, it gives CASSRDYNEKLFF.

The chain combines TRBV29-1 with TRBJ2-2; 7 bases are a match to TRBD1. Germline assignment: CDR1 SQVTM and CDR2 ANQGSEA. The CDR3 covers 15 residues. V lost 0 bases and J lost 5; bases outside the gene matches: 6. CDR3 loop: CSVEDRGQQTGELFF. CDR3 bases: TGCAGCGTTGAAGATAGGGGACAGCAAACCGGGGAGCTGTTTTTT.

The chain employs TRBV6-5 and TRBJ2-7, with D maybe TRBD2 (5 bases). Germline V gene data show CDR1 as MNHEY and CDR2 as SVGAGI. The CDR3 contains 13 residues. V was cut by 4 bases and J by 5 bases, with 12 bases left in between. The CDR3 DNA reads as TGTGCCAGCAGTTTAGGCAACGGGAACGAGCAGTACTTC. Protein product: CASSLGNGNEQYF.

J is TRBJ2-5 and V is TRBV5-6, with 7 bases aligning to TRBD2. Germline values: CDR1 SGHDT, CDR2 YYEEEE. CDR3 size: 14 residues. V gave up 2 bases and J gave up 1 base; unmatched junction bases: 2. The CDR3: CASSFGGSQETQYF. The CDR3, as DNA: TGTGCCAGCAGCTTTGGCGGGAGCCAAGAGACCCAGTACTTC.

This clone has more than one count but fewer than ten. J is TRBJ2-1 and V is TRBV30, with 8 bases matching TRBD2. With V trimmed by 0 bases and J by 2 bases, 3 bases remained unmatched. The CDR3 covers 15 residues. Germline V CDR1 and CDR2: GTSNPN, SVGIG (reference sequence). The CDR3 here is CAWSVQLAAYNEQFF. CDR3 in DNA: TGTGCCTGGAGTGTACAACTAGCGGCCTACAATGAGCAGTTCTTC.

The genes are TRBV9 and TRBJ2-3, with D possibly TRBD1 on 6 matching bases. V lost 1 base, J lost 3 bases, and 12 bases lay in between. CDR1 SGDLS and CDR2 YYNGEE come from the germline V gene. The CDR3 loop spans 15 amino acids. CDR3 sequence (DNA): TGTGCCAGCAGCGTACAGGGGTGGGTGACAGATACGCAGTATTTT. Encoded protein: CASSVQGWVTDTQYF.

The chain has TRBV11-2 and TRBJ2-7; maybe TRBD1 (5 bases). Germline CDR1 reads SGHAT; CDR2 reads FQNNGV. The CDR3 covers 14 residues. Trimming stripped 0 bases from V and 8 bases from J, with 14 bases between. CDR3 nucleotides: TGTGCCAGCAGCTTAGATCTCAGGGAAGGAAAGCAGTACTTC. Its translation is CASSLDLREGKQYF.

In the case of this clone: The identical CDR3 is also encoded by other nucleotide sequences in the sample. This chain uses TRBV11-3 with TRBJ1-3; a weak D match, TRBD1 (6 bases). The CDR3 length is 14 residues. Germline CDR1 and CDR2: SGHNT and YENEEA. V was trimmed by 2 bases and J by 2 bases, leaving 7 bases between them. This CDR3 is CASSLPGAGNTIYF. Here the CDR3 DNA reads TGTGCCAGCAGCTTACCAGGGGCTGGAAACACCATATATTTT.

This chain joins TRBV9 and TRBJ2-7, with 8 bases lining up with TRBD1. The CDR3 sequence is 14 residues long. V lost 4 bases, J lost 1 base, and 4 bases stayed unmatched. From germline, CDR1 is SGDLS and CDR2 YYNGEE. This CDR3 is CASSLGQGSYEQYF. The CDR3 DNA reads as TGTGCCAGCAGCCTAGGACAGGGTTCCTACGAGCAGTACTTC.

This sequence joins TRBV5-1 and TRBJ2-3, with 7 bases identical to TRBD1. The germline V gene has CDR1 SGHRS and CDR2 YFSETQ. V lost 3 bases, J lost 1 base, and 5 bases stayed unmatched. This CDR3 region has 15 residues. The CDR3 DNA follows: TGCGCCAGCAGCTCCGGGACAGTCGGCACAGATACGCAGTATTTT. Translating gives CASSSGTVGTDTQYF.

This chain links TRBV5-1 with TRBJ2-7, with 7 bases lining up with TRBD1. Germline assignment: CDR1 SGHRS and CDR2 YFSETQ. The CDR3 covers 15 residues. J was trimmed by 0 bases and V by 3 bases; bases with no gene match: 6. Here the CDR3 DNA reads TGCGCCAGCAGCTCACAGGGGTCCAGCTCCTACGAGCAGTACTTC. Protein: CASSSQGSSSYEQYF. Together with reference TRBV5-1 and TRBJ2-7, the CDR3 gives the full variable domain: KAGVTQTPRYLIKTRGQQVTLSCSPISGHRSVSWYQQTPGQGLQFLFEYFSETQRNKGNFPGRFSGRQFSNSRSEMNVSTLELGDSALYLCASSSQGSSSYEQYFGPGTRLTVT.

V and J are TRBV19 and TRBJ2-1; the match to TRBD1 covers 7 bases. CDR1 and CDR2 from the germline V gene are LNHDA and SQIVND (reference sequence). V trimming: 4 bases; J trimming: 0 bases; junction bases outside the gene matches: 12. This CDR3 spans 18 amino acids. Written as DNA, the CDR3 is TGTGCCAGTAGTACAGGGGCAGGGGGTAGGAGCTCCTACAATGAGCAGTTCTTC. It encodes CASSTGAGGRSSYNEQFF.

The chain uses TRBV2 and TRBJ2-3, with TRBD2 identical over 12 bases. The CDR3 contains 15 residues. Looked up from germline, CDR1 is SNHLY and CDR2 is FYNNEI. V dropped 6 bases and J dropped 0; count of bases not matched to a gene: 1. The CDR3 sequence is CASRGTSGSTDTQYF. CDR3 sequence (DNA): TGTGCCAGCAGAGGGACTAGCGGGAGCACAGATACGCAGTATTTT. The full variable domain, rest sourced from reference TRBV2 and TRBJ2-3, is EPEVTQTPSHQVTQMGQEVILRCVPISNHLYFYWYRQILGQKVEFLVSFYNNEISEKSEIFDDQFSVERPDGSNFTLKIRSTKLEDSAMYFCASRGTSGSTDTQYFGPGTRLTVL.

The gene calls are TRBV19 and TRBJ2-7; maybe TRBD2 (5 bases). The CDR3 extends over 14 amino acids. Germline loops: CDR1 LNHDA, CDR2 SQIVND (reference sequence). V lost 5 bases and J lost 1, with 12 bases in between. CDR3 region: CASSPTGGSYEQYF. The CDR3 DNA reads as TGTGCCAGTAGTCCCACCGGCGGGTCCTACGAGCAGTACTTC. Complete variable domain (other parts from reference TRBV19 and TRBJ2-7): DGGITQSPKYLFRKEGQNVTLSCEQNLNHDAMYWYRQDPGQGLRLIYYSQIVNDFQKGDIAEGYSVSREKKESFPLTVTSAQKNPTAFYLCASSPTGGSYEQYFGPGTRLTVT.

The chain employs TRBV6-5 and TRBJ1-5, with no clear D. The CDR3 sequence is 13 residues long. Between the trimmed V and J ends, which lost 2 bases and 4 bases, there was a span of 6 bases. In germline, CDR1 is MNHEY, CDR2 SVGAGI. This CDR3 is CASSYAANQPQHF. Written as DNA, the CDR3 is TGTGCCAGCAGTTACGCAGCGAATCAGCCCCAGCATTTT.

The V gene is TRBV11-3, the J gene TRBJ2-1; 15 bases match TRBD2. Germline CDR1 SGHNT, CDR2 YENEEA. CDR3 length: 15 amino acids. Trimming at V came to 6 bases and at J to 10 bases, leaving 7 bases not matched to a gene. DNA of the CDR3: TGTGCCAGCAGATGGACTAGCGGGAGGGTCTGGGAGCAGTTCTTC. This gives the protein CASRWTSGRVWEQFF.

The gene calls are TRBV7-9 and TRBJ1-2; no firm D call. CDR3 length: 13 residues. V was cut by 4 bases and J by 13 bases, with 19 bases left in between. Germline-derived CDR1 and CDR2 are SEHNR and FQNEAQ (reference sequence). CDR3 sequence reads: CASSSLGLVVSTF. Written as DNA, the CDR3 is TGTGCCAGCAGCTCCCTCGGACTTGTCGTCTCCACCTTC.